This TCR beta chain was profiled in a study of blood T cell repertoires in COVID-19. Sequenced by immunoSEQ multiplex PCR; TCRdb stores in-frame clones only, minus some. This sample has roughly 450,000 clones, with less than 95% found just once. The V end was cut by 8 bases, the J end by 4 bases, with 28 bases between. Germline V CDR1 and CDR2: MNHEY, SMNVEV (reference sequence). The CDR3 spans 18 residues. The specimen sequenced was PBMCs or T cells enriched from blood (not recorded which). The origin of this receptor is a man between 18 and 35 years old who had recovered from COVID-19. The rearrangement links TRBV27 to TRBJ2-3, with D possibly TRBD2 on 6 matching bases. The CDR3 DNA is TGTGCCAGCCGATTGGAACCCCCCACTAGCCCCGGACCAGATACGCAGTATTTT. Translating gives CASRLEPPTSPGPDTQYF.